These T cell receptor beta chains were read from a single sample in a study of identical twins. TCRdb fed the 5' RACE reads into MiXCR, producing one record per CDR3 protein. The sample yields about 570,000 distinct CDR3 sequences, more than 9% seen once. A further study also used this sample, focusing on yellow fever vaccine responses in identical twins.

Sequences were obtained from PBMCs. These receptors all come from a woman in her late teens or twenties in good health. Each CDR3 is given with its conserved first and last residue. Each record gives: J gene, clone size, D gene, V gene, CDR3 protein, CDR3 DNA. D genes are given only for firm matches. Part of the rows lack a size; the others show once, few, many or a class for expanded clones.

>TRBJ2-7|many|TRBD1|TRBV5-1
CASSRTGTGTYEQYF
TGCGCCAGCAGCAGGACAGGGACAGGGACCTACGAGCAGTACTTC
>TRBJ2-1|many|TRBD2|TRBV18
CASSPLAGADNEQFF
TGTGCCAGCTCACCGTTAGCGGGGGCTGACAATGAGCAGTTCTTC
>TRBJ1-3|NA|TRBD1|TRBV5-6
CASSPDRGLGNTIYF
TGTGCCAGCAGTCCGGACAGGGGGCTTGGAAACACCATATATTTT
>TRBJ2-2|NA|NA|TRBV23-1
CASQICLVANTGELFF
TGCGCCAGCCAAATCTGCTTGGTCGCTAACACCGGGGAGCTGTTTTTT
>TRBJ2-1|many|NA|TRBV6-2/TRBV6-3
CATSGLYNEQFF
TGTGCCACCTCGGGACTTTACAATGAGCAGTTCTTC
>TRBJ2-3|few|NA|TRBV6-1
CASRTGDSTDTQYF
TGTGCCAGCAGGACAGGAGATAGCACAGATACGCAGTATTTT
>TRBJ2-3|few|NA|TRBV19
CASSTRTGDTQYF
TGTGCCAGTAGTACAAGAACCGGGGATACGCAGTATTTT
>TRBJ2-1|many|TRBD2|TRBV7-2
CASSLDSGGAEQFF
TGTGCCAGCAGCTTAGATAGCGGGGGGGCTGAGCAGTTCTTC
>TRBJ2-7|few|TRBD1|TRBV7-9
CASSSVGQGNYEQYF
TGTGCCAGCAGCTCGGTAGGACAGGGCAACTACGAGCAGTACTTC
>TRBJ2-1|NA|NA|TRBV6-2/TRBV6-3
CASSYVASANEQFF
TGTGCCAGCAGTTATGTTGCTAGCGCGAATGAGCAGTTCTTC
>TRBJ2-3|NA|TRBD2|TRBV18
CASSLSTSVGDTQYF
TGTGCCAGCTCACTATCGACTAGCGTCGGGGATACGCAGTATTTT
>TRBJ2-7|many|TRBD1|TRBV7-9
CASSFDRGSDEQYF
TGTGCCAGCAGCTTCGACAGGGGTAGCGACGAGCAGTACTTC
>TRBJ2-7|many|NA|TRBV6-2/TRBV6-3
CASSYLYGQYF
TGTGCCAGCAGTTATCTTTACGGGCAGTACTTC
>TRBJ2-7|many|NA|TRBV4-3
CASSQESLLTYEQYF
TGCGCCAGCAGCCAAGAGAGTCTTTTGACCTACGAGCAGTACTTC
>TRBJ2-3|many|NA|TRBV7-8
CASSTRTDTQYF
TGTGCCAGCAGTACACGGACAGATACGCAGTATTTT
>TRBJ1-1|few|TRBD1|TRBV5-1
CASSLGATGGTEAFF
TGCGCCAGCAGCTTGGGGGCGACAGGGGGAACTGAAGCTTTCTTT
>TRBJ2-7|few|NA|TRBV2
CALRTASYEQYF
TGTGCCCTCCGGACAGCTTCCTACGAGCAGTACTTC
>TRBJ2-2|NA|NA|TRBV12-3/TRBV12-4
CASSLLFSGELFF
TGTGCCAGCAGTTTACTATTCTCCGGGGAGCTGTTTTTT
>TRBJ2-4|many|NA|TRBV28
CASSSGGAEEGDIQYF
TGTGCCAGCAGTTCTGGCGGGGCTGAGGAGGGGGACATTCAGTACTTC
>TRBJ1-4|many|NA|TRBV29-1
CSAQGFDEKLFF
TGCAGCGCCCAGGGATTCGATGAAAAACTGTTTTTT
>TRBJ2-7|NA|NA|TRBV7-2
CDSSISPTYEQYF
TGTGACAGCAGCATTAGCCCCACCTACGAGCAGTACTTC
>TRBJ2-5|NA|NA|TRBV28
CASTVGGYQETQYF
TGTGCCAGCACCGTCGGAGGGTACCAAGAGACCCAGTACTTC
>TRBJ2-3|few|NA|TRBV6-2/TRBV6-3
CASSYLVRGDTQYF
TGTGCCAGCAGTTACCTCGTTCGGGGAGATACGCAGTATTTT
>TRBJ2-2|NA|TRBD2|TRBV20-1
CSAREISSAGVTGELFF
TGCAGTGCTAGAGAAATTTCGTCAGCGGGGGTCACCGGGGAGCTGTTTTTT
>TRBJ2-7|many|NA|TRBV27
CASSLQGHSTGYEQYF
TGTGCCAGCAGTTTACAGGGTCACTCAACCGGCTACGAGCAGTACTTC
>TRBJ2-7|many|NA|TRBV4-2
CASSQVSGGEQYF
TGTGCCAGCAGCCAAGTCTCAGGAGGCGAGCAGTACTTC
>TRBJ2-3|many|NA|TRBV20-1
CSARDYGELYTQYF
TGCAGTGCTAGAGATTATGGGGAACTATATACGCAGTATTTT
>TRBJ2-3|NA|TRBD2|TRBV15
CATSRQTSGIRVSTDTQYF
TGTGCCACCAGCAGACAGACTAGCGGAATCCGTGTAAGCACAGATACGCAGTATTTT
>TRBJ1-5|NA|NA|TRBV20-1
CSARDMGPERPTYNQPQHF
TGCAGTGCTAGAGATATGGGGCCCGAACGACCTACCTACAATCAGCCCCAGCATTTT
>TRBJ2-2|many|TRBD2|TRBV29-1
CSVASGTSGSWYTGELFF
TGCAGCGTAGCCTCCGGGACTAGCGGGAGTTGGTACACCGGGGAGCTGTTTTTT
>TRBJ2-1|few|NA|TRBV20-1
CSARGQGLVLYNEQFF
TGCAGTGCTAGGGGGCAGGGCTTGGTTCTCTACAATGAGCAGTTCTTC